Sequencing of this TCR beta chain was carried out in a study of T cell changes during pregnancy in multiple sclerosis. This table comes from immunoSEQ multiplex PCR, and its TCRdb copy is limited to in-frame clones, with some not included. This sample has 85,000 to 120,000 clones, with roughly 89% found just once. The CDR3 has 16 residues. Germline CDR1 is SGHNT and CDR2 is YYREEE (reference sequence). V lost 0 bases, J lost 4 bases, and 6 bases stayed unmatched. The chain uses TRBV5-4 and TRBJ2-3; 9 nucleotides match TRBD2. The TCR sequence derives from a female donor with multiple sclerosis, enrolled in a pregnancy study. The material sequenced was peripheral blood, taken before pregnancy. The CDR3 here is CASSLGGRVSPDTQYF. CDR3 nucleotide sequence: TGTGCCAGCAGCTTGGGCGGGAGGGTAAGCCCAGATACGCAGTATTTT. The full variable domain, in which reference TRBV5-4 and TRBJ2-3 provide the parts outside the CDR3, is ETGVTQSPTHLIKTRGQQVTLRCSSQSGHNTVSWYQQALGQGPQFIFQYYREEENGRGNFPPRFSGLQFPNYSSELNVNALELDDSALYLCASSLGGRVSPDTQYFGPGTRLTVL.